The 18 T cell receptor beta chains listed next were all sequenced from one sample in a study of control samples from healthy donors and cancer patients. TCRdb keeps only in-frame clones here, not all; method: immunoSEQ multiplex PCR. Among 150,000 to 160,000 clones listed, 85% to 95% were seen once. Sequenced material: blood. These receptors came from a man between 40 and 49 years old in good health.

The chain carries TRBV27 and TRBJ1-2; 7 positions agree with TRBD1. CDR1 is MNHEY and CDR2 is SMNVEV in the germline V gene (reference sequence). This CDR3 has 15 amino acids. The V and J ends lost 0 bases and 4 bases, in that order; junction bases with no gene match: 5. Here the CDR3 DNA reads TGTGCCAGCAGTTTATCGCCAGGGGGAAGCTATGGCTACACCTTC. It is translated as CASSLSPGGSYGYTF.

Points on this clone: The germline gene is not matched at one end of the junction; a read error may be the cause. V is TRBV3-1 (or the pseudogene TRBV3-2) and J is TRBJ1-4; 8 bases are a match to TRBD1. CDR3 size: 14 residues. Germline CDR1 reads LGHDT; CDR2 reads YNNKEL (reference sequence). The CDR3 sequence: CASTQRGTGEKLFF. For the CDR3, the DNA is TGTGCCAGCACCCAAAGGGGGACAGGTGAAAAACTGTTTTTT.

V gene TRBV28 combines with J gene TRBJ1-6; D gene ambiguous. CDR3 length: 15 amino acids. V lost 5 bases and J lost 5, with 13 bases in between. Germline V gives CDR1 MDHEN, CDR2 SYDVKM. As DNA, the CDR3 is TGTGCCAGCAGTGATGGACGGACGAATAATTCACCCCTCCACTTT. As protein: CASSDGRTNNSPLHF.

The chain joins TRBV5-1 to TRBJ1-2, with a weak D call TRBD1 (6 bases). Germline-derived CDR1 and CDR2 are SGHRS and YFSETQ. Trimming removed 4 bases from V and 5 bases from J, with 12 bases in between. The CDR3 spans 13 residues. This chain's CDR3 is CASSEDRNYGYTF. Written as DNA, the CDR3 is TGCGCCAGCAGCGAAGACAGGAATTATGGCTACACCTTC.

The rearrangement joins TRBV27 to TRBJ2-4; D is tentatively TRBD1 or TRBD2 (6 bases each). Germline loops: CDR1 MNHEY, CDR2 SMNVEV (reference sequence). This CDR3 contains 15 residues. With 4 bases removed from V and 1 base from J, the gap between germline ends came to 11 bases. The DNA for the CDR3 is TGTGCCAGCAGTTCAAGGGGGAGGGCCAAAAACATTCAGTACTTC. It is translated as CASSSRGRAKNIQYF.

The V and J genes are TRBV24-1 and TRBJ1-1; D possibly corresponds to TRBD1 (5 bases). Germline V CDR1 and CDR2: KGHDR, SFDVKD. With 1 base removed from V and 4 bases from J, the gap between germline ends came to 15 bases. The CDR3 is 16 residues long. CDR3 in amino acids: CATSDFVPGRSTEAFF. CDR3 DNA sequence: TGTGCCACCAGTGATTTCGTTCCGGGGCGCAGCACTGAAGCTTTCTTT.

The chain links TRBV2 to TRBJ1-1; D possibly corresponds to TRBD1 (5 bases). The CDR3 totals 13 residues. The V gene lost 2 bases and the J gene lost 8 bases, with 12 bases spanning the gap. Germline V gene sequence: CDR1 SNHLY, CDR2 FYNNEI. The CDR3 spells CASSEPDKEEAFF. The DNA of the CDR3 is TGTGCCAGCAGTGAACCGGACAAGGAGGAAGCTTTCTTT.

The chain recombines TRBV6-5 with TRBJ1-6; TRBD1 matches at 10 bases. From germline, CDR1 is MNHEY and CDR2 SVGAGI. CDR3 length equals 14 residues. V lost 8 bases to trimming and J lost 11 bases; unmatched junction nucleotides: 9. The CDR3 nucleotides are TGTGCCAGCCGAAGTGGGGGGACAGGGGCACCCCTCCACTTT. Protein: CASRSGGTGAPLHF.

The chain combines TRBV11-2 with TRBJ1-1, with D maybe TRBD1 (5 bases). This CDR3 is 14 amino acids long. Trimming shortened V by 2 bases and J by 6 bases, and 13 bases separated the two germline ends. Germline-derived CDR1 and CDR2 are SGHAT and FQNNGV. CDR3 in amino acids: CASSLPPGAPEAFF. As DNA, the CDR3 is TGTGCCAGCAGCTTACCCCCCGGGGCCCCTGAAGCTTTCTTT.

The V and J genes are TRBV6-6 and TRBJ2-7, with D possibly TRBD1 on 5 matching bases. This CDR3 is 16 amino acids long. Looked up from germline, CDR1 is MNHNY and CDR2 is SVGAGI (reference sequence). V shed 5 bases and J shed 1 base, with 18 bases lying between them. CDR3 DNA: TGTGCCAGCAGTCCAACACCAAGGGGCACATCCTACGAGCAGTACTTC. Residues: CASSPTPRGTSYEQYF.

The V call is TRBV4-2, the J call TRBJ1-1; D ambiguous. Germline V gene lookup returns CDR1 LGHNA and CDR2 YNFKEQ. The V and J ends lost 2 bases and 3 bases respectively, with 7 bases between them. The CDR3 is made up of 13 amino acids. CDR3 protein: CASSQWADTEAFF. The DNA for the CDR3 is TGTGCCAGCAGCCAATGGGCAGACACTGAAGCTTTCTTT.

The chain joins TRBV10-3 to TRBJ1-6; perhaps TRBD1 as D (5 bases). The V gene's germline CDR1 is ENHRY and CDR2 SYGVKD. The ends were cut back, 7 bases at V and 0 bases at J, with 7 bases in the middle. This CDR3 is 14 amino acids long. The CDR3 sequence is CAIKDSSYNSPLHF. In DNA form, the CDR3 reads TGTGCCATCAAAGACAGCTCCTATAATTCACCCCTCCACTTT.

CDR3 sequence (DNA): TGTGCCTGGAGTACAGGGGGAATTTCAACTAATGAAAAACTGTTTTTT. As protein: CAWSTGGISTNEKLFF. This chain joins TRBV30 and TRBJ1-4; 8 bases fit TRBD1. V gave up 2 bases and J gave up 0 bases; unmatched junction bases: 5. The germline V gene has CDR1 GTSNPN and CDR2 SVGIG (reference sequence). The CDR3 is made up of 16 amino acids.

The chain employs TRBV6-5 and TRBJ2-1; D unclear. Trimming took off 1 base at V and 8 bases at J, with 15 bases between the two ends. Germline CDR1 and CDR2: MNHEY and SVGAGI. The CDR3 has 15 amino acids. CDR3 amino acids: CASSYWGSTDYEQFF. CDR3 DNA: TGTGCCAGCAGTTACTGGGGTAGTACAGATTATGAGCAGTTCTTC.

J is TRBJ1-1 and V is TRBV30; 8 nucleotides agree with TRBD1. Germline CDR1 and CDR2: GTSNPN and SVGIG (reference sequence). The V segment lost 2 bases and the J segment 1 base; nucleotides outside the gene matches: 6. This CDR3 is 15 amino acids long. This chain's CDR3 is CAWSRQGARNTEAFF. The CDR3 DNA reads as TGTGCCTGGAGTCGGCAGGGGGCGCGGAACACTGAAGCTTTCTTT. Combining the CDR3 with reference TRBV30 and TRBJ1-1 gives the whole variable domain SQTIHQWPATLVQPVGSPLSLECTVEGTSNPNLYWYRQAAGRGLQLLFYSVGIGQISSEVPQNLSASRPQDRQFILSSKKLLLSDSGFYLCAWSRQGARNTEAFFGQGTRLTVV.

This clone was detected a few times. The V call is TRBV6-5, the J call TRBJ2-3, with 11 bases lining up with TRBD2. There are 14 residues in the CDR3. Germline CDR1 MNHEY, CDR2 SVGAGI. The V and J ends lost 7 bases and 4 bases, in that order; junction bases with no gene match: 4. The CDR3 loop reads CASTIAGGPDTQYF. The CDR3 DNA sequence: TGTGCCAGCACCATAGCGGGGGGGCCAGATACGCAGTATTTT.

V and J are TRBV5-1 and TRBJ2-7; TRBD2 matches at 10 bases. The CDR3 loop spans 15 amino acids. CDR1 is SGHRS and CDR2 is YFSETQ in the germline V gene. The V and J ends lost 0 bases and 3 bases, in that order; junction bases with no gene match: 3. DNA for the CDR3: TGCGCCAGCAGCTTGGTACTAGCGGGGAACTACGAGCAGTACTTC. This sequence encodes CASSLVLAGNYEQYF.

The rearrangement uses TRBV10-3 and TRBJ2-1, with 10 bases lining up with TRBD1. Germline CDR1 reads ENHRY; CDR2 reads SYGVKD. Germline trimming cut 4 bases from V and 8 bases from J; bases unmatched to any gene: 5. The CDR3 is 14 residues long. The CDR3 nucleotides are TGTGCCATCAGTGGGACAGGGGGTCTAGATGAGCAGTTCTTC. Its translation: CAISGTGGLDEQFF.